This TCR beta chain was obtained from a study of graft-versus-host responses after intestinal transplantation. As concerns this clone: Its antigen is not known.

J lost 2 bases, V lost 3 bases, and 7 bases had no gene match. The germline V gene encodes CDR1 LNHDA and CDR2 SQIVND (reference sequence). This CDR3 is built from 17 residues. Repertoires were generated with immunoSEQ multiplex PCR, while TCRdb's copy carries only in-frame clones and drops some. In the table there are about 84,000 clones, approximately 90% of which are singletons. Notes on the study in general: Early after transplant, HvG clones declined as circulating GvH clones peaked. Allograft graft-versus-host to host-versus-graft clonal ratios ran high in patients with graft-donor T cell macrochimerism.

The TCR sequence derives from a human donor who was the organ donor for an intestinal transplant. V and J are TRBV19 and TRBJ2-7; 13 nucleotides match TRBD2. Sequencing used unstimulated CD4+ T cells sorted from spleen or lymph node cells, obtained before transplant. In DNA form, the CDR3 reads TGTGCCAGTAGTATTCGGGGCACTAGCGGGAGGGCCTACGAGCAGTACTTC. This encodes CASSIRGTSGRAYEQYF.